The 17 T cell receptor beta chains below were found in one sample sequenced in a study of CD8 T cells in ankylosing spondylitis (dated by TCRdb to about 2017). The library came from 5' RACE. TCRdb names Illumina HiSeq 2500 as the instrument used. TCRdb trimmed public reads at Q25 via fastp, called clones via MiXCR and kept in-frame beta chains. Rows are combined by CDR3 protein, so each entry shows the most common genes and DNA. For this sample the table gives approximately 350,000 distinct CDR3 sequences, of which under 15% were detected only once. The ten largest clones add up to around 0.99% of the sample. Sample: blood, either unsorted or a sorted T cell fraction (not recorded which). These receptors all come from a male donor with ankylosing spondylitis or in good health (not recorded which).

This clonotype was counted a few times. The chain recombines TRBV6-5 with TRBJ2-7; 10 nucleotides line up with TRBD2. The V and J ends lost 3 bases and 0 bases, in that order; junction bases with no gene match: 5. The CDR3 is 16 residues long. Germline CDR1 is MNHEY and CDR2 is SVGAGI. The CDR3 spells CASSYSGLAASYEQYF. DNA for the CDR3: TGTGCCAGCAGTTATTCCGGACTAGCGGCCTCCTACGAGCAGTACTTC.

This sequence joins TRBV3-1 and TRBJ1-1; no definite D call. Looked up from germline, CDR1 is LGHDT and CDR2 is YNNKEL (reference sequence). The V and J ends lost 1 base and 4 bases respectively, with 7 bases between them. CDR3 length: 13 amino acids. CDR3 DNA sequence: TGTGCCAGCAGCCAAGGATCGACCACTGAAGCTTTCTTT. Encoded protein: CASSQGSTTEAFF.

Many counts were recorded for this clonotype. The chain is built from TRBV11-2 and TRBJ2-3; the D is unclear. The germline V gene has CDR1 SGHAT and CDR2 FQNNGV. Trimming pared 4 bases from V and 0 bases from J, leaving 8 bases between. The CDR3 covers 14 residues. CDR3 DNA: TGTGCCAGCAGCTCTCGTGCGAGCACAGATACGCAGTATTTT. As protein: CASSSRASTDTQYF. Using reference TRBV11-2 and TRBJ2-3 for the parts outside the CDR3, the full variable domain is EAGVAQSPRYKIIEKRQSVAFWCNPISGHATLYWYQQILGQGPKLLIQFQNNGVVDDSQLPKDRFSAERLKGVDSTLKIQPAKLEDSAVYLCASSSRASTDTQYFGPGTRLTVL.

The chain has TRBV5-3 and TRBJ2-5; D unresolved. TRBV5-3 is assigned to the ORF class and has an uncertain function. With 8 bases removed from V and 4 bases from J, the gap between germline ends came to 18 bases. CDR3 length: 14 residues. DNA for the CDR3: TGTGCCAGCAGCCTAGGGCAGAGTAGAGAGACCCAGTACTTC. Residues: CASSLGQSRETQYF.

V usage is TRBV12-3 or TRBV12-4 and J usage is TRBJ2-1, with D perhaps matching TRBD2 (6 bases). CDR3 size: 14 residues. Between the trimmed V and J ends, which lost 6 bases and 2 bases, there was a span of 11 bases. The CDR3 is CASRGAGPYNEQFF. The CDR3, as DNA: TGTGCCAGCAGAGGGGCGGGACCCTACAATGAGCAGTTCTTC.

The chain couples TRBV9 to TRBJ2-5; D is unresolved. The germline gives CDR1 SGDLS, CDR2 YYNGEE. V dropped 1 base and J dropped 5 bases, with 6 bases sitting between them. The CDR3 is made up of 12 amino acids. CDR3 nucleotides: TGTGCCAGCAGCGTAAATGAGGAGACCCAGTACTTC. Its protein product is CASSVNEETQYF.

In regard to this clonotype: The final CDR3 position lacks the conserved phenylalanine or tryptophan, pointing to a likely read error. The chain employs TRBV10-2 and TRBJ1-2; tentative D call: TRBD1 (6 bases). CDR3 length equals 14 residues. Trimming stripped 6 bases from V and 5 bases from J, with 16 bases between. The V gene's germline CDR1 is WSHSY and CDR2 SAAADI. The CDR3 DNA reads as TGCGCCAGCAGCGACAGGTCGCTATTTTATGGCTACACCTAC. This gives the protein CASSDRSLFYGYTY.

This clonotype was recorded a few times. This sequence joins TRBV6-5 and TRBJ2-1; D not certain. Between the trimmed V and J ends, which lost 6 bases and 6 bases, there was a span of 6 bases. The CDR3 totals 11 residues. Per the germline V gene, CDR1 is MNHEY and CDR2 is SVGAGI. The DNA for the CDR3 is TGTGCCAGCAGCGAACCCAATGAGCAGTTCTTC. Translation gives CASSEPNEQFF.

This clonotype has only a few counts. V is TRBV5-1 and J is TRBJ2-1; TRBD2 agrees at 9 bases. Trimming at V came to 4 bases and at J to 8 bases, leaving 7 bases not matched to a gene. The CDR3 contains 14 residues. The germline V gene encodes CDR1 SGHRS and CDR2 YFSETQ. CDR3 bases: TGCGCCAGCAGCGGCGGGGGGGATTGGGATGAGCAGTTCTTC. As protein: CASSGGGDWDEQFF.

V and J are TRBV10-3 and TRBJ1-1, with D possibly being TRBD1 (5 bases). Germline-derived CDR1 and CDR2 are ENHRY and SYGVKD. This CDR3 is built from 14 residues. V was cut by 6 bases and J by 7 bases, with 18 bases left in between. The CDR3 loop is CAISSGQGEVEAFF. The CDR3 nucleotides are TGTGCCATCAGCTCGGGGCAGGGTGAGGTTGAAGCTTTCTTT.

The CDR3 loop is CASRSPAGGQYEQYF. The CDR3 DNA reads TGTGCCAGCAGGTCCCCCGCAGGGGGCCAGTACGAGCAGTACTTC. The J gene is TRBJ2-7, the V gene TRBV12-3 or TRBV12-4; 8 bases fit TRBD1. The CDR3 has 15 amino acids. J lost 4 bases, V lost 6 bases, and 11 bases had no gene match.

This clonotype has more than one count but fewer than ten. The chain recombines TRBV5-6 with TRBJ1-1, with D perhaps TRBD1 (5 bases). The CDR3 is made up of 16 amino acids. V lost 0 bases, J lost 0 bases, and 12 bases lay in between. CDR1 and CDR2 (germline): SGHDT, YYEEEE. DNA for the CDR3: TGTGCCAGCAGCTTGGCTCTGGGACTTCTGAACACTGAAGCTTTCTTT. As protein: CASSLALGLLNTEAFF.

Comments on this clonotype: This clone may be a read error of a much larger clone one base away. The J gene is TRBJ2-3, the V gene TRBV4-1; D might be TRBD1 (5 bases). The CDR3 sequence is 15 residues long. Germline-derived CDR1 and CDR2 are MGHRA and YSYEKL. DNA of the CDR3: TGCGCCAGCAGACAAGATCGTCAGGGAAGGGATACGCAGTATTTT. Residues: CASRQDRQGRDTQYF.

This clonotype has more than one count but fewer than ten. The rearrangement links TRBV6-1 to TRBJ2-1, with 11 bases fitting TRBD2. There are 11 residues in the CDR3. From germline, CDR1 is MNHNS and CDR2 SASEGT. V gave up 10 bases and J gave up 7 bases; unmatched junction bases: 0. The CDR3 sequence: CATSGRNEQFF. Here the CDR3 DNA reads TGTGCCACTAGCGGGAGGAATGAGCAGTTCTTC.

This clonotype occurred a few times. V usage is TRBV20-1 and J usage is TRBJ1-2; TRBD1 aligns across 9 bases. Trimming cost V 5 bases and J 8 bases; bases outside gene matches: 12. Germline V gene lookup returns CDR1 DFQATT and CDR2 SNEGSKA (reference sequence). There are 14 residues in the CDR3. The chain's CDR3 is CSASWTGEVGGYTF. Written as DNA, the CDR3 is TGCAGTGCTTCTTGGACAGGGGAAGTCGGAGGCTACACCTTC.

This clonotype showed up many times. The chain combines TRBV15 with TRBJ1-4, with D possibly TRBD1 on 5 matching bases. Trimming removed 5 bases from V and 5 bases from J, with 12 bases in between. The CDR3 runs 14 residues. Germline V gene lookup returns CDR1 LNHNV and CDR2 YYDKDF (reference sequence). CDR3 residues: CATSGSTGNEKLFF. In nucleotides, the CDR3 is TGTGCCACCAGCGGTAGTACAGGAAATGAAAAACTGTTTTTT.

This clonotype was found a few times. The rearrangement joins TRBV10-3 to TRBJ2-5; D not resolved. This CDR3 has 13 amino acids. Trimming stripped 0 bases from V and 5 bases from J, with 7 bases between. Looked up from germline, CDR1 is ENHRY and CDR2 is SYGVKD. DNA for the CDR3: TGTGCCATCAGTGAGTCCTTGGGGGAGACCCAGTACTTC. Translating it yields CAISESLGETQYF.